The 11 T cell receptor beta chains below were found in one sample sequenced in a study of identical twins. A single record per CDR3 protein comes from TCRdb applying MiXCR to the 5' RACE reads. The sample records about 190,000 distinct CDR3 sequences, more than 15% being singletons. This same sample was also part of a study on T cells expressing NK-cell markers.

Sequenced input: CD8+ T cells sorted from blood. The receptors were sampled from a woman aged 18-30 years in good health.

This clonotype was counted a few times. This CDR3 is CASSGGGGNTGELFF. The CDR3 DNA reads TGTGCCAGCAGTGGCGGGGGGGGTAACACCGGGGAGCTGTTTTTT. This chain links TRBV6-1 with TRBJ2-2, with TRBD2 matching over 9 bases. Germline assignment: CDR1 MNHNS and CDR2 SASEGT. CDR3 length equals 15 residues. The J segment lost 2 bases and the V segment lost 4 bases, leaving 2 bases of the junction unmatched.

CDR3 nucleotides: TGTGCCAGCAGCCAAGAGGCAGGGGGCTTTCCGCAGTACTTC. Protein: CASSQEAGGFPQYF. This chain connects TRBV14 to TRBJ2-7; 8 bases map to TRBD1. Per germline, CDR1 SGHDN and CDR2 FVKESK. V lost 0 bases, J lost 9 bases, and 7 bases stayed unmatched. The CDR3 consists of 14 residues.

This clonotype was counted many times. This chain uses TRBV30 with TRBJ1-1, with D unresolved. The CDR3 is 12 residues long. Germline V lookup: CDR1 GTSNPN, CDR2 SVGIG (reference sequence). The V end lost 4 bases, the J end lost 5 bases, and 11 bases lay between the germline ends. This chain's CDR3 is CAWTRGLTEAFF. The CDR3 nucleotides are TGTGCCTGGACGCGGGGTCTGACTGAAGCTTTCTTT.

The rearrangement uses TRBV6-4 and TRBJ2-2; 10 bases line up with TRBD2. Unmatched junction bases numbered 1, after V lost 3 bases and J lost 6 bases. Per the germline V gene, CDR1 is MRHNA and CDR2 is SNTAGT. The CDR3 contains 14 residues. The CDR3 loop reads CASSELAGSGELFF. CDR3 nucleotides: TGTGCCAGCAGTGAACTAGCGGGGTCCGGGGAGCTGTTTTTT.

There are many counts of this clonotype. The V and J genes are TRBV6-5 and TRBJ2-5, with no clear D. V lost 5 bases and J lost 4, with 5 bases in between. Germline loops: CDR1 MNHEY, CDR2 SVGAGI. This CDR3 has 11 amino acids. As DNA, the CDR3 is TGTGCCAGCAGTACCGGAGAGACCCAGTACTTC. Encoded protein: CASSTGETQYF.

The rearrangement joins TRBV5-4 to TRBJ2-3; D perhaps matches TRBD2 (5 bases). V was trimmed by 4 bases and J by 5 bases, leaving 17 bases between them. Germline CDR1 SGHNT, CDR2 YYREEE (reference sequence). This CDR3 spans 15 amino acids. CDR3 residues: CASSPPGVGGDTQYF. DNA of the CDR3: TGTGCCAGCAGCCCACCCGGAGTAGGAGGAGATACGCAGTATTTT.

CDR3 DNA sequence: TGTGCCAGCAGCCCCCCAGGGACTACCAATGAGCAGTTCTTC. The encoded protein is CASSPPGTTNEQFF. This rearrangement joins TRBV11-2 to TRBJ2-1; 7 bases are a match to TRBD2. This CDR3 region has 14 residues. Germline-derived CDR1 and CDR2 are SGHAT and FQNNGV. V trimming: 5 bases; J trimming: 6 bases; junction bases outside the gene matches: 7.

V is TRBV12-3 or TRBV12-4 and J is TRBJ2-3, with 12 bases aligning to TRBD2. V lost 5 bases to trimming and J lost 3 bases; unmatched junction nucleotides: 3. This CDR3 comprises 15 residues. The CDR3 nucleotides read TGTGCCAGCAGTACACTAGCGGGGGGAACAGATACGCAGTATTTT. Its protein is CASSTLAGGTDTQYF.

This chain connects TRBV30 to TRBJ1-1; D is uncertain. The CDR3 is 15 amino acids. CDR1 is GTSNPN, CDR2 SVGIG, per germline (reference sequence). Deletions cut 2 bases from V and 5 bases from J, with 18 bases between. This CDR3 is CAWSYILGSGTEAFF. CDR3 nucleotide sequence: TGTGCCTGGAGTTATATTTTGGGTAGTGGAACTGAAGCTTTCTTT. The full variable domain, with the rest looked up from reference TRBV30 and TRBJ1-1, is SQTIHQWPATLVQPVGSPLSLECTVEGTSNPNLYWYRQAAGRGLQLLFYSVGIGQISSEVPQNLSASRPQDRQFILSSKKLLLSDSGFYLCAWSYILGSGTEAFFGQGTRLTVV.

The chain has TRBV28 and TRBJ2-1, with D perhaps TRBD1 or TRBD2 (5 bases each). The germline V gene has CDR1 MDHEN and CDR2 SYDVKM. This CDR3 comprises 19 residues. V was pared by 5 bases and J by 2 bases, with 25 bases between. CDR3 loop: CASSTTTGTHPIPYNEQFF. In DNA form, the CDR3 reads TGTGCCAGCAGTACCACGACGGGGACCCACCCTATCCCCTACAATGAGCAGTTCTTC.

The CDR3 loop reads CSVPERTPNYGYTF. CDR3 in DNA: TGCAGCGTACCAGAGAGGACTCCTAACTATGGCTACACCTTC. V gene TRBV29-1 combines with J gene TRBJ1-2, with unresolved D. Germline V gene lookup returns CDR1 SQVTM and CDR2 ANQGSEA. The V gene lost 6 bases and the J gene lost 0 bases, with 14 bases spanning the gap. There are 14 residues in the CDR3. Drawing the rest from reference TRBV29-1 and TRBJ1-2, the complete variable domain is SAVISQKPSRDICQRGTSLTIQCQVDSQVTMMFWYRQQPGQSLTLIATANQGSEATYESGFVIDKFPISRPNLTFSTLTVSNMSPEDSSIYLCSVPERTPNYGYTFGSGTRLTVV.